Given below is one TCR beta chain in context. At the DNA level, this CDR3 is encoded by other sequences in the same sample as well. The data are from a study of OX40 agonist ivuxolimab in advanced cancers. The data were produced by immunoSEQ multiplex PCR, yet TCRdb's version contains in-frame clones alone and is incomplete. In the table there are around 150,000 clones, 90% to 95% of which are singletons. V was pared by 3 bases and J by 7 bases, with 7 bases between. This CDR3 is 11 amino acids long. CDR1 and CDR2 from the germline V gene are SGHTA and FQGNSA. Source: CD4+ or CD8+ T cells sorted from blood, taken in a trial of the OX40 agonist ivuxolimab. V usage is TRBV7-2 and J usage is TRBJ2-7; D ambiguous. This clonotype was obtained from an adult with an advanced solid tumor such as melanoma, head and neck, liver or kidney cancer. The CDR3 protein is CASSLSREQYF. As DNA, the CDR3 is TGTGCCAGCAGCTTGAGCAGAGAGCAGTACTTC.